This TCR beta chain appears in the sequencing data of a study of blood T cells in healthy people across ages. Looking at the study overall: With template switching, about one barcoded beta molecule was captured per two T cells.

Points from the study as a whole: Investigators viewed diversity estimates from one million T cells as underestimates, the study reported.

The CDR3 has 14 amino acids. V shed 0 bases and J shed 0 bases, with 8 bases lying between them. Germline values: CDR1 DFQATT, CDR2 SNEGSKA (reference sequence). A second PCR, run for about 6 to 11 cycles, used a sample-barcoded 5' primer plus a J-beta primer mix. Each CDR3 protein gets one entry after TCRdb re-called the 5' RACE reads with MiXCR. The sample includes 800,000 to 1,000,000 distinct CDR3 sequences, roughly 43% of them seen just once. The amount of total RNA extracted per sample was at least 5.5 micrograms. In regard to this clonotype: Its antigen is undetermined.

The source material was blood. The chain uses TRBV20-1 and TRBJ1-1; no reliable D call. The clonotype originates from a man aged 25 to 40 in good health. CDR3 in DNA: TGCAGTGCTAGAGATGAACGGCTGAACACTGAAGCTTTCTTT. Translated, it gives CSARDERLNTEAFF.